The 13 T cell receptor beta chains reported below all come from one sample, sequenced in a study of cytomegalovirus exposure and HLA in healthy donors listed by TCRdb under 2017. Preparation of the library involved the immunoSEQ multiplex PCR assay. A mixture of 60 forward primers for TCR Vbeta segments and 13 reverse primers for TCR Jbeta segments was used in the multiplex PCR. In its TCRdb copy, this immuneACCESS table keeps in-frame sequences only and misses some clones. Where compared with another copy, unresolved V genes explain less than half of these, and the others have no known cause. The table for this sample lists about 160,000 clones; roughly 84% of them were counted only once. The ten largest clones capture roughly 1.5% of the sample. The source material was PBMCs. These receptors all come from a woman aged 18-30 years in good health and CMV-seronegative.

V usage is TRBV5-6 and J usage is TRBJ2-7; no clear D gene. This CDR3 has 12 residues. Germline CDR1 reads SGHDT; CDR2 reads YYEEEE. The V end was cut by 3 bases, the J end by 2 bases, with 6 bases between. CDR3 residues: CASSSTTYEQYF. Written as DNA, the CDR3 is TGTGCCAGCAGCTCAACAACCTACGAGCAGTACTTC.

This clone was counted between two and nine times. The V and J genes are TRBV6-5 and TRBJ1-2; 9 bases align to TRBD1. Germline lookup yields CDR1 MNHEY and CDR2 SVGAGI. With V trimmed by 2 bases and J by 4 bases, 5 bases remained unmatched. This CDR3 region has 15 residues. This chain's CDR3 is CASSYTTGGGYGYTF. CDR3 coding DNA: TGTGCCAGCAGTTACACCACAGGGGGCGGCTATGGCTACACCTTC.

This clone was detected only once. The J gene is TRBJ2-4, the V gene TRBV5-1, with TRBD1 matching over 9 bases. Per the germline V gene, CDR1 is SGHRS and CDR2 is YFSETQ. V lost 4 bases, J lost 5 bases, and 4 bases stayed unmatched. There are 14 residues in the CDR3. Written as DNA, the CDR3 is TGCGCCAGCAGCCCGACAGGGGGGCAAAACATTCAGTACTTC. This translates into CASSPTGGQNIQYF.

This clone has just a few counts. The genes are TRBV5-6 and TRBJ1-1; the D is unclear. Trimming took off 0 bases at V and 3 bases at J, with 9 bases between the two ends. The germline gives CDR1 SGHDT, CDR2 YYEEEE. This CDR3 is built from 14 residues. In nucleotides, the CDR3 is TGTGCCAGCAGCTTGGGCCAGGAAGACACTGAAGCTTTCTTT. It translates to CASSLGQEDTEAFF.

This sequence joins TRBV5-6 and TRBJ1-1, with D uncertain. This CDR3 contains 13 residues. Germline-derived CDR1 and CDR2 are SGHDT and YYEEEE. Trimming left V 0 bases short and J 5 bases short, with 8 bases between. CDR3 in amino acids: CASSLVRGTEAFF. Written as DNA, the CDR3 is TGTGCCAGCAGCTTGGTCCGGGGTACTGAAGCTTTCTTT.

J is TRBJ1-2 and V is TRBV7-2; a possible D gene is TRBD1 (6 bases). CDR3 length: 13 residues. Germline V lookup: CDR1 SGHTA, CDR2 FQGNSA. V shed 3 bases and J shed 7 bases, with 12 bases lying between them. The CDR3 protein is CASSFTGMGGYTF. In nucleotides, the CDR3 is TGTGCCAGCAGCTTCACAGGGATGGGTGGCTACACCTTC.

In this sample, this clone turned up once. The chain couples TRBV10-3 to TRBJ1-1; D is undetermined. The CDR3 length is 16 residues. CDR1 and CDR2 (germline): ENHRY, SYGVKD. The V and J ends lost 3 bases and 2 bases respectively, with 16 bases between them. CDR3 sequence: CAISDRSSPINTEAFF. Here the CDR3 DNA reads TGTGCCATCAGTGATCGATCCAGTCCGATAAACACTGAAGCTTTCTTT.

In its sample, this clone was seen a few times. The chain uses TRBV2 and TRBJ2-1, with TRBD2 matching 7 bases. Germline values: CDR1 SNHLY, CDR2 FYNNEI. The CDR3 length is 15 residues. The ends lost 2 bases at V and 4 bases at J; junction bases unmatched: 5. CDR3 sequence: CASSERWGGYNEQFF. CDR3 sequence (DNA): TGTGCCAGCAGTGAACGGTGGGGGGGATACAATGAGCAGTTCTTC.

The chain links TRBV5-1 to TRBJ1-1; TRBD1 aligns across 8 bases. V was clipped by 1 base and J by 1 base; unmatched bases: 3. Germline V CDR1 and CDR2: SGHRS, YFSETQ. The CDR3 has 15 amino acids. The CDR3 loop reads CASSLTDRENTEAFF. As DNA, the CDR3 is TGCGCCAGCAGCTTGACGGACAGGGAGAACACTGAAGCTTTCTTT.

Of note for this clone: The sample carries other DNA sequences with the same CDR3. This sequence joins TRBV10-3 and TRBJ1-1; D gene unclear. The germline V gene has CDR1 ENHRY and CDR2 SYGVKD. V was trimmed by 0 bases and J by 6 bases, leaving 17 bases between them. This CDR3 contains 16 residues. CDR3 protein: CAISESMREEAAEAFF. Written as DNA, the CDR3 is TGTGCCATCAGTGAGTCGATGAGGGAAGAGGCAGCTGAAGCTTTCTTT.

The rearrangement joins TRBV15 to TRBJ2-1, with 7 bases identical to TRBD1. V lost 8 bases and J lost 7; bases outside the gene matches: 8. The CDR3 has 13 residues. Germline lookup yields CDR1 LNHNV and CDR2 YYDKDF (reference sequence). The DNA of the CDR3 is TGTGCCACCTGGGGACAGACGGAGAATGAGCAGTTCTTC. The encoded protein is CATWGQTENEQFF. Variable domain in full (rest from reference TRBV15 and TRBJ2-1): DAMVIQNPRYQVTQFGKPVTLSCSQTLNHNVMYWYQQKSSQAPKLLFHYYDKDFNNEADTPDNFQSRRPNTSFCFLDIRSPGLGDTAMYLCATWGQTENEQFFGPGTRLTVL.

The CDR3 DNA follows: TGTGCCAGAACCCCGTATAATTCACCCCTCCACTTT. Protein: CARTPYNSPLHF. The V and J genes are TRBV5-3 and TRBJ1-6; no clear D. TRBV5-3 is known as an ORF, though its function is uncertain. Trimming removed 6 bases from V and 4 bases from J, with 5 bases in between. The CDR3 is made up of 12 amino acids.

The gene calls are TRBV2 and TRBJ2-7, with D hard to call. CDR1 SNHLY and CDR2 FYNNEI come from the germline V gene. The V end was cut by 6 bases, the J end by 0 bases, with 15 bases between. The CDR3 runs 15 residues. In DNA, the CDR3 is TGTGCCAGCAGACCCAGTTTAATGGCCTCCTACGAGCAGTACTTC. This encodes CASRPSLMASYEQYF. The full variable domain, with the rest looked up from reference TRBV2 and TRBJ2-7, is EPEVTQTPSHQVTQMGQEVILRCVPISNHLYFYWYRQILGQKVEFLVSFYNNEISEKSEIFDDQFSVERPDGSNFTLKIRSTKLEDSAMYFCASRPSLMASYEQYFGPGTRLTVT.